Below, 4 T cell receptor beta chains from the same sample are listed, as sequenced in a study of follicular helper T cells after annual influenza vaccination. The protocol was immunoSEQ multiplex PCR, while the TCRdb copy is restricted to in-frame clones and leaves out a portion. The repertoire holds about 10,000 clones, with around 84% as singletons. The time point was: 2014-2015 season, pre-vaccination. This specimen was CXCR5- memory CD4+ T cells sorted from blood, taken on the day of influenza vaccination. Receptor source: an adult who received the influenza vaccine.

V is TRBV7-2 and J is TRBJ1-2, with D maybe TRBD1 (6 bases). Trimming took off 4 bases at V and 6 bases at J, with 18 bases between the two ends. CDR1 is SGHTA, CDR2 FQGNSA, per germline. CDR3 length equals 15 residues. CDR3 sequence reads: CASSYTRDNTDGYTF. CDR3 DNA: TGTGCCAGCAGCTACACTAGGGACAACACGGATGGCTACACCTTC.

This clone occurred once. DNA of the CDR3: TGTGCCACCAGCATCCCGGGGCAGGGGGCTAGCTATGGCTACACCTTC. Translating it yields CATSIPGQGASYGYTF. The chain uses TRBV15 and TRBJ1-2; TRBD1 agrees at 8 bases. The CDR3 has 16 residues. The germline CDR1 and CDR2 sequences are LNHNV and YYDKDF (reference sequence). Trimming at V came to 4 bases and at J to 4 bases, leaving 11 bases not matched to a gene.

The V call is TRBV7-2, the J call TRBJ1-2; a possible D gene is TRBD1 (5 bases). The CDR3 spans 14 residues. The germline V gene has CDR1 SGHTA and CDR2 FQGNSA. The V and J ends lost 5 bases and 4 bases respectively, with 14 bases between them. The CDR3 DNA reads as TGTGCCAGCAGCACGGCCGGGGGTTTCTATGGCTACACCTTC. Its translation is CASSTAGGFYGYTF.

The chain carries TRBV11-3 and TRBJ2-2, with D unclear. Germline V gene sequence: CDR1 SGHNT, CDR2 YENEEA. CDR3 length equals 14 residues. Deletions cut 5 bases from V and 4 bases from J, with 11 bases between. CDR3 nucleotide sequence: TGTGCCAGCAGCCCTTCAGAAAGCACCGGGGAGCTGTTTTTT. Protein: CASSPSESTGELFF.